Listed below are T cell receptor beta chains from one sample, sequenced in a study of PD-1 blockade in mismatch repair-deficient tumors. Clones were sequenced by immunoSEQ multiplex PCR, and TCRdb holds only the in-frame ones, with some missing. Among around 33,000 clones listed, roughly 80% were seen once. Sample: PBMCs, taken less than 7 weeks after starting pembrolizumab. All receptors derive from an adult with mismatch repair-deficient cancer. Both conserved end residues are part of each CDR3. A D gene is named only where the DNA matches it firmly. The listing skips clone size in some rows; elsewhere it reads once, few, many or a size class.

d_call	clone_size	v_call	j_call	cdr3_nt	cdr3_aa
NA	NA	TRBV28	TRBJ2-1	TGTGCCAGCAGTCTCGGTGTGGGGCGCAGATCCTACAATGAGCAGTTCTTC	CASSLGVGRRSYNEQFF
NA	NA	TRBV2	TRBJ1-1	TGTGCCAGCAGTTGGGCAGGATTGAACACTGAAGCTTTCTTT	CASSWAGLNTEAFF
TRBD1	NA	TRBV29-1	TRBJ1-1	TGCAGCGTTGTCCCAGACAGGGTGAACACTGAAGCTTTCTTT	CSVVPDRVNTEAFF
NA	few	TRBV20-1	TRBJ2-7	TGCAGTGCTCCCGGGTTTAACGAGCAGTACTTC	CSAPGFNEQYF
NA	NA	TRBV6-1	TRBJ2-3	TGTGCCAGCAGTCAGAGGGACACCCGCACAGATACGCAGTATTTT	CASSQRDTRTDTQYF
NA	NA	TRBV28	TRBJ2-1	TGTGCCAGCAGTCCCCCCCTTGGGAGGGGGAATGAGCAGTTCTTC	CASSPPLGRGNEQFF
TRBD2	NA	TRBV27	TRBJ2-4	TGTGCCAGCAGTAGGAGCGGGAATGGGAGAAACATTCAGTACTTC	CASSRSGNGRNIQYF
TRBD1	NA	TRBV27	TRBJ1-2	TGTGCCAGCAGCCCTTCCGGGACAGGGAACGGCTACACCTTC	CASSPSGTGNGYTF
TRBD1	NA	TRBV2	TRBJ2-7	TGTGCCAGCAGTACGGGACAGTGGGACGAGCAGTACTTC	CASSTGQWDEQYF
TRBD1	NA	TRBV5-4	TRBJ2-7	TGTGCCAGCAGCTCTCCGGGACAGGGGAATAGCGAGCAGTACTTC	CASSSPGQGNSEQYF
NA	NA	TRBV7-2	TRBJ2-3	TGTGCCAGCAGCGCGAACACAGATACGCAGTATTTT	CASSANTDTQYF
NA	NA	TRBV13	TRBJ2-1	TGTGCCAGCAGCTTATTTGCTAGTCCCTACAATGAGCAGTTCTTC	CASSLFASPYNEQFF
TRBD2	NA	TRBV5-6	TRBJ2-5	TGTGCCAGCAGCTACCGGACTAGCGGGAGAGAGACCCAGTACTTC	CASSYRTSGRETQYF
TRBD2	NA	TRBV7-2	TRBJ2-7	TGTGCCAGCAGCTTACCTGGGCTAGCGGCCAACTACGAGCAGTACTTC	CASSLPGLAANYEQYF
NA	NA	TRBV12-5	TRBJ2-1	TGTGCTAGTGGTTTGAGACAGTACTCCTACAATGAGCAGTTCTTC	CASGLRQYSYNEQFF
TRBD2	NA	TRBV5-1	TRBJ2-1	TGCGCCAGCAGCCCCATAGCGGGAGGGTCCTACAATGAGCAGTTCTTC	CASSPIAGGSYNEQFF
NA	NA	TRBV18	TRBJ2-1	TGTGCCAGCTCACCAGATTCGGGAGCCATTATCAATGAGCAGTTCTTC	CASSPDSGAIINEQFF
NA	NA	TRBV30	TRBJ2-7	TGTGCCTGGAGCCACAGGGATACCTACGAGCAGTACTTC	CAWSHRDTYEQYF
TRBD2	NA	TRBV11-3	TRBJ2-7	TGTGCCAGCAGCCCGAGGAATAGCGGGGATAATTACGAGCAGTACTTC	CASSPRNSGDNYEQYF
TRBD1	NA	TRBV28	TRBJ2-7	TGTGCCAGCAACCCCCCAGGGCAGGGGGCCTCCTACGAGCAGTACTTC	CASNPPGQGASYEQYF
NA	NA	TRBV5-1	TRBJ2-7	TGCGCCAGCAGGGCGGGCCCTAGCTCCTACGAGCAGTACTTC	CASRAGPSSYEQYF
NA	NA	TRBV6-1	TRBJ1-1	TGTGCCAGCAGCAACAGGGTCACTGAAGCTTTCTTT	CASSNRVTEAFF
TRBD2	NA	TRBV6-5	TRBJ2-1	TGTGCCAGCAGTCAGGGGACTAGCGTGTACAATGAGCAGTTCTTC	CASSQGTSVYNEQFF
NA	few	TRBV2	TRBJ1-3	TGTGCCAGTGGGGAGTGGGCCTCTGGAAACACCATATATTTT	CASGEWASGNTIYF
NA	NA	TRBV2	TRBJ2-3	TGTGCCAGCAGAGGGAGAGGAGCGGTGAACACAGATACGCAGTATTTT	CASRGRGAVNTDTQYF
TRBD1	NA	TRBV27	TRBJ2-6	TGTGCCAGCAGTCTCGACAGGGGGCACTCTGGGGCCAACGTCCTGACTTTC	CASSLDRGHSGANVLTF
TRBD1	NA	TRBV29-1	TRBJ2-1	TGCAGCGTTGAGAGGACAGGGCAAAATGAGCAGTTCTTC	CSVERTGQNEQFF
TRBD1	NA	TRBV6-6	TRBJ1-4	TGTGCCAGCAGTTCCACAGGGGGAGGGATTGAAAAACTGTTTTTT	CASSSTGGGIEKLFF
NA	NA	TRBV15	TRBJ2-3	TGTGCCACCAGCAGGTTCTCGGGAGTAGGGACAGATACGCAGTATTTT	CATSRFSGVGTDTQYF
TRBD1	NA	TRBV6-5	TRBJ1-2	TGTGCCAGCAGTTTTGACAGGGATTATGGCTACACCTTC	CASSFDRDYGYTF
NA	NA	TRBV5-1	TRBJ2-3	TGCGCCAGCAGCCTCTCCACAGATACGCAGTATTTT	CASSLSTDTQYF
TRBD1	NA	TRBV19	TRBJ2-7	TGTGCCAGTAGTATAGGTTTCCGGGACAGGGGCAACTACGAGCAGTACTTC	CASSIGFRDRGNYEQYF
NA	few	TRBV19	TRBJ2-7	TGTGCCAGTAGTATTCGACCGGGGGAAGTTCCCTACGAGCAGTACTTC	CASSIRPGEVPYEQYF
TRBD2	NA	TRBV9	TRBJ2-1	TGTGCCAGCAGCGTAGAGATTGGGGCGGGAGCCTACAATGAGCAGTTCTTC	CASSVEIGAGAYNEQFF
NA	NA	TRBV30	TRBJ1-3	TGTGCCTGGAGTGCCCAGGGCAGGACCATATATTTT	CAWSAQGRTIYF
TRBD1	NA	TRBV2	TRBJ2-3	TGTGCCAGCAATGGACAGGAGGATACGCAGTATTTT	CASNGQEDTQYF
NA	NA	TRBV5-4	TRBJ1-4	TGTGCCAGCAGCTTGGGGCACGGAGATGAAAAACTGTTTTTT	CASSLGHGDEKLFF
NA	NA	TRBV27	TRBJ1-1	TGTGCCAGCAGACCGAGAGGGTTCACTGAAGCTTTCTTT	CASRPRGFTEAFF
TRBD2	NA	TRBV6-4	TRBJ2-1	TGTGCCAGCAGTGAACTAGCGGGAGGCGAATACAATGAGCAGTTCTTC	CASSELAGGEYNEQFF
NA	few	TRBV7-6	TRBJ2-3	TGTGCCAGCAGCCGGCGGTCAGCCGGAAAAACAGATACGCAGTATTTT	CASSRRSAGKTDTQYF
TRBD2	NA	TRBV15	TRBJ2-1	TGTGCCACCAGCAGAGATTTGACTAGCGGTTACAATGAGCAGTTCTTC	CATSRDLTSGYNEQFF
TRBD2	NA	TRBV5-1	TRBJ2-2	TGCGCCAGCAGCTTGCCACTAGCGGCGCACACCGGGGAGCTGTTTTTT	CASSLPLAAHTGELFF
NA	NA	TRBV2	TRBJ2-7	TGTGCCAGCAGTGATATGGACTACCTCTACTACGAGCAGTACTTC	CASSDMDYLYYEQYF
TRBD1	NA	TRBV30	TRBJ1-5	TGTGCCTGGAGTGTACCAGGGGGCCAAGGTCAGCCCCAGCATTTT	CAWSVPGGQGQPQHF
TRBD2	NA	TRBV27	TRBJ2-7	TGTGCCAGCAGTTTCGCGGGAGCCTACGAGCAGTACTTC	CASSFAGAYEQYF
NA	NA	TRBV28	TRBJ2-7	TGTGCCAGCAGTGCAGGGGACACGCAGCTAAGCTCCTACGAGCAGTACTTC	CASSAGDTQLSSYEQYF
TRBD2	NA	TRBV2	TRBJ2-3	TGTGCCAGCACCGAAGGACTAGCGGGAGTGGCAGATACGCAGTATTTT	CASTEGLAGVADTQYF
TRBD1	NA	TRBV28	TRBJ1-3	TGTGCCAGCAGTCCAGGGGGTGGAAACACCATATATTTT	CASSPGGGNTIYF
TRBD1	NA	TRBV9	TRBJ1-2	TGTGCCAGCAGCAGACCTCGGGACAGCACTAACTATGGCTACACCTTC	CASSRPRDSTNYGYTF
TRBD2	NA	TRBV7-9	TRBJ2-1	TGTGCCAGCAGATTAAGCGGGAGCTCCTACAATGAGCAGTTCTTC	CASRLSGSSYNEQFF
NA	NA	TRBV7-9	TRBJ2-1	TGTGCCAGCAGCTTAACGACTAGTCTTACCGATGAGCAGTTCTTC	CASSLTTSLTDEQFF
NA	once	TRBV5-4	TRBJ2-7	TGTGCCAGCAGCGGGTCACAAACGAGGTCCTACGAGCAGTACTTC	CASSGSQTRSYEQYF
NA	once	TRBV25-1	TRBJ1-2	TGTGCCAGCATCCGAACAGGGACGCGCGCTGGCTACACCTTC	CASIRTGTRAGYTF
TRBD2	NA	TRBV28	TRBJ2-7	TGTGCCAGCAGTTTAGCGGGAGGGGGCGAGCAGTACTTC	CASSLAGGGEQYF
TRBD2	NA	TRBV5-1	TRBJ2-1	TGCGCCAGCAGCTCCCCCAGCGGGGCTTACAATGAGCAGTTCTTC	CASSSPSGAYNEQFF
TRBD2	NA	TRBV10-3	TRBJ2-1	TGTGCCATCAGTGAGTTCTCTAGCGGGAGAGGGTACAATGAGCAGTTCTTC	CAISEFSSGRGYNEQFF
NA	NA	TRBV7-3	TRBJ2-2	TGTGCCAGCAGCCCAAATGCACCGGGAAACACCGGGGAGCTGTTTTTT	CASSPNAPGNTGELFF
TRBD1	NA	TRBV14	TRBJ2-7	TGTGCCAGCAGCCAGGCAGGGGGCGGATACGAGCAGTACTTC	CASSQAGGGYEQYF
TRBD2	once	TRBV14	TRBJ2-1	TGTGCCAGCAGCCAAGACCGGCTAGCGGGAGTCAATGAGCAGTTCTTC	CASSQDRLAGVNEQFF
TRBD1	NA	TRBV7-3	TRBJ1-2	TGTGCCAGCAGCTCAACAGGGGTCTATGGCTACACCTTC	CASSSTGVYGYTF